The clone carrying this T cell receptor (beta chain) was seen only a few times. The antigen is unknown. This record belongs to a study of post-analysis software for immune sequencing data. General study points: The study found TRBV5-6, TRBV5-1 and TRBV20-1 among about five TRBV segments more frequent in patients than controls. Those with multiple sclerosis, the patient group, showed significantly lower normalized Chao1 diversity than controls.

Unique molecular identifiers had been added to the TCR beta cDNA libraries. The yield from around 1 to 10 million T cells was 500,000 or so cDNA molecules in total. TCRdb independently ran MiXCR on the PCR reads; one entry per CDR3 protein. Of roughly 400,000 distinct CDR3 sequences listed, roughly 40% were seen once; the top ten hold less than 10%. Deletions cut 3 bases from V and 6 bases from J, with 7 bases between. CDR1 and CDR2 (germline): SGHTA, FQGNSA. The CDR3 runs to 12 residues. This TCR came from a girl aged 2 to 10 with multiple sclerosis. V usage is TRBV7-2 and J usage is TRBJ2-3, with unresolved D. Sequencing used blood. CDR3 DNA: TGTGCCAGCAGCTTCTTCCGCGATACGCAGTATTTT. Translated: CASSFFRDTQYF.